These T cell receptor beta chains were read from a single sample in a study of blood T cell repertoires in COVID-19. Produced via immunoSEQ multiplex PCR; TCRdb's table is partial and in-frame only. The sample records about 140,000 clones, 75% to 85% being singletons. The sample taken for sequencing was peripheral blood. The source is a man aged 50 to 60 with acute or convalescent COVID-19. CDR3s include the opening cysteine and the closing phenylalanine or tryptophan.

CDR3 protein: CASSLRNRGQGGYTF
CDR3 length: 15
V gene: TRBV28

CDR3 protein: CASSSGQGRNTEAFF
CDR3 length: 15
V gene: TRBV7-9

CDR3 protein: CASTLTGVSSGNTIYF
CDR3 length: 16
V gene: TRBV5-1

CDR3 protein: CASSLSGNTEAFF
CDR3 length: 13
V gene: TRBV28

CDR3 protein: CASSQGQPGSPLHF
CDR3 length: 14
V gene: TRBV3-1/TRBV3-2

CDR3 protein: CASSVTSNYGYTF
CDR3 length: 13
V gene: TRBV9

CDR3 protein: CASSLAGTGGYTGELFF
CDR3 length: 17
V gene: TRBV5-6

CDR3 protein: CASSLKGSTGELFF
CDR3 length: 14
V gene: TRBV13

CDR3 protein: CASSQTGAGSSGYTF
CDR3 length: 15
V gene: TRBV6-5

CDR3 protein: CASSPGQSWQPQHF
CDR3 length: 14
V gene: TRBV14

CDR3 protein: CAWSRRTGSSGNTIYF
CDR3 length: 16
V gene: TRBV30

CDR3 protein: CSASTDRVNTEAFF
CDR3 length: 14
V gene: TRBV20-1

CDR3 protein: CATSRDPTNSGANVLTF
CDR3 length: 17
V gene: TRBV15

CDR3 protein: CASSEERDRGRVYEKLFF
CDR3 length: 18
V gene: TRBV9

CDR3 protein: CASSLGSGSGYEQYF
CDR3 length: 15
V gene: TRBV5-5

CDR3 protein: CASSQAAGQGAGQPQHF
CDR3 length: 17
V gene: TRBV3-1/TRBV3-2

CDR3 protein: CASSLQGGYNEQFF
CDR3 length: 14
V gene: TRBV25-1

CDR3 protein: CASSPAGLNYGYTF
CDR3 length: 14
V gene: TRBV5-6

CDR3 protein: CATSPRTGQRAYGYTF
CDR3 length: 16
V gene: TRBV15

CDR3 protein: CASSLGVGGEVETQYF
CDR3 length: 16
V gene: TRBV7-2

CDR3 protein: CASSYRDGNEQFF
CDR3 length: 13
V gene: TRBV12-3/TRBV12-4

CDR3 protein: CSVGVGTGLDQPQHF
CDR3 length: 15
V gene: TRBV29-1

CDR3 protein: CASSIRGSPTEAFF
CDR3 length: 14
V gene: TRBV2

CDR3 protein: CASSQDRGNEKLFF
CDR3 length: 14
V gene: TRBV4-1

CDR3 protein: CASSPGTAGVDQPQHF
CDR3 length: 16
V gene: TRBV18

CDR3 protein: CASKTGAYNEQFF
CDR3 length: 13
V gene: TRBV2

CDR3 protein: CASSPKTGIVGNTIYF
CDR3 length: 16
V gene: TRBV18

CDR3 protein: CAWSRTSGRGTGELFF
CDR3 length: 16
V gene: TRBV30

CDR3 protein: CASSLSSSYEQYF
CDR3 length: 13
V gene: TRBV11-3

CDR3 protein: CASSPPSDRANYGYTF
CDR3 length: 16
V gene: TRBV7-9

CDR3 protein: CASSLGLDHGEQYF
CDR3 length: 14
V gene: TRBV11-3

CDR3 protein: CATSRVVYGETQYF
CDR3 length: 14
V gene: TRBV15

CDR3 protein: CASSFGTSPETQYF
CDR3 length: 14
V gene: TRBV6-5

CDR3 protein: CASSFQGTPEAFF
CDR3 length: 13
V gene: TRBV3-1/TRBV3-2

CDR3 protein: CAISALAGAKNNEQFF
CDR3 length: 16
V gene: TRBV10-3

CDR3 protein: CASSTGTEAFF
CDR3 length: 11
V gene: TRBV19

CDR3 protein: CASTRGGSGANVLTF
CDR3 length: 15
V gene: TRBV19

CDR3 protein: CASSMNKVQGSIYEQYF
CDR3 length: 17
V gene: TRBV19

CDR3 protein: CASRPDRGAEKLFF
CDR3 length: 14
V gene: TRBV6-5

CDR3 protein: CASREGQGFVEKLFF
CDR3 length: 15
V gene: TRBV6-1

CDR3 protein: CASSRDRENSPLHF
CDR3 length: 14
V gene: TRBV7-9

CDR3 protein: CASSYSGTSGRDYEQYF
CDR3 length: 17
V gene: TRBV11-3

CDR3 protein: CAISDIGGADTEAFF
CDR3 length: 15
V gene: TRBV10-3

CDR3 protein: CASSPTRGVSEAFF
CDR3 length: 14
V gene: TRBV9

CDR3 protein: CASSFWATTGEAFF
CDR3 length: 14
V gene: TRBV27

CDR3 protein: CASSLTHLRGSNQPQHF
CDR3 length: 17
V gene: TRBV7-8

CDR3 protein: CASRVSLAANYGYTF
CDR3 length: 15
V gene: TRBV6-5

CDR3 protein: CASSPGTENTGELFF
CDR3 length: 15
V gene: TRBV5-1

CDR3 protein: CSARQGGGYTF
CDR3 length: 11
V gene: TRBV20-1

CDR3 protein: CASSDPGTTNTGELFF
CDR3 length: 16
V gene: TRBV6-1

CDR3 protein: CASEVGQGLMNTEAFF
CDR3 length: 16
V gene: TRBV2

CDR3 protein: CASQTGLAGVGYTQYF
CDR3 length: 16
V gene: TRBV10-2

CDR3 protein: CASSQGLGSNQPQHF
CDR3 length: 15
V gene: TRBV7-9